The 26 T cell receptor beta chains in this list originate from one sample, sequenced in a study of Ad26.COV2.S vaccination and SARS-CoV-2 variants. The treatment was: about 20 received Ad26.COV2.S at low or high dose, single or two shots; several received placebo; per-sample allocation not given. Repertoires come from day 63 after the first vaccine or placebo injection. Some clones are missing from TCRdb's copy, which holds only in-frame ones; the method was immunoSEQ multiplex PCR. The table records fewer than 500,000 clones, 90% of them present only once. Source: peripheral blood, taken in a trial of Ad26.COV2.S vaccine versus placebo. These receptors originate from a person between 18 and 65 years old who received the Ad26.COV2.S COVID-19 vaccine or a placebo.

The count of this clone is one. The genes are TRBV24-1 and TRBJ1-1; D is perhaps TRBD1 (6 bases). The length of the CDR3 is 13 residues. V lost 4 bases, J lost 3 bases, and 8 bases lay in between. Germline values: CDR1 KGHDR, CDR2 SFDVKD. The CDR3 protein is CATSETGHTEAFF. For the CDR3, the DNA is TGTGCCACCAGTGAGACAGGCCACACTGAAGCTTTCTTT.

This clone occurred once. This rearrangement joins TRBV3-1 (or the pseudogene TRBV3-2) to TRBJ2-7; 9 nucleotides line up with TRBD2. V lost 0 bases to trimming and J lost 6 bases; unmatched junction nucleotides: 12. CDR3 length: 17 residues. Germline V CDR1 and CDR2: LGHDT, YNNKEL (reference sequence). The DNA of the CDR3 is TGTGCCAGCAGCCAAGAGCTAGCCAGCGGGAGGCCGCTCGAGCAGTACTTC. This codes for CASSQELASGRPLEQYF.

The chain recombines TRBV7-2 with TRBJ1-2; D is possibly TRBD1 (5 bases). CDR1 and CDR2 (germline): SGHTA, FQGNSA. This CDR3 spans 14 amino acids. Trimming took off 6 bases at V and 4 bases at J, with 15 bases between the two ends. CDR3 sequence (DNA): TGTGCCAGCAGGCGGGGGGGTCGGGGCTATGGCTACACCTTC. This sequence encodes CASRRGGRGYGYTF.

Points on this clone: It may be a read error: a sequence one base away is much more abundant. This chain links TRBV9 with TRBJ2-1; D is undetermined. CDR1 is SGDLS and CDR2 is YYNGEE in the germline V gene. This CDR3 has 11 residues. Deletions cut 0 bases from V and 7 bases from J, with 2 bases between. As DNA, the CDR3 is TGTGCCAGCAGCGTAGATAATGAGCAGTTCTTC. Its protein is CASSVDNEQFF. Supplemented by reference TRBV9 and TRBJ2-1, the full variable domain reads DSGVTQTPKHLITATGQRVTLRCSPRSGDLSVYWYQQSLDQGLQFLIQYYNGEERAKGNILERFSAQQFPDLHSELNLSSLELGDSALYFCASSVDNEQFFGPGTRLTVL.

The gene calls are TRBV4-3 and TRBJ2-2; 7 bases line up with TRBD1. Per the germline V gene, CDR1 is LGHNA and CDR2 is YSLEER. The length of the CDR3 is 18 residues. J lost 1 base, V lost 0 bases, and 8 bases had no gene match. CDR3: CASSQDERQGGNTGELFF. The CDR3 coding sequence is TGCGCCAGCAGCCAAGACGAAAGACAGGGTGGGAACACCGGGGAGCTGTTTTTT.

V usage is TRBV5-4 and J usage is TRBJ2-1; 8 positions agree with TRBD1. The germline CDR1 and CDR2 sequences are SGHNT and YYREEE (reference sequence). The CDR3 runs 13 residues. The junction had 7 bases not matched to a gene; V was cut back by 5 bases and J by 9 bases. CDR3 nucleotide sequence: TGTGCCAGCAGTTACGACAGGGGAGGTGAGCAGTTCTTC. Protein: CASSYDRGGEQFF. Filled out from reference TRBV5-4 and TRBJ2-1, the complete variable domain reads ETGVTQSPTHLIKTRGQQVTLRCSSQSGHNTVSWYQQALGQGPQFIFQYYREEENGRGNFPPRFSGLQFPNYSSELNVNALELDDSALYLCASSYDRGGEQFFGPGTRLTVL.

CDR3 sequence reads: CASSLSGTGGTGELFF. CDR3 in DNA: TGCGCCAGCAGCTTATCCGGGACAGGGGGGACCGGGGAGCTGTTTTTT. The J gene is TRBJ2-2, the V gene TRBV5-1; 11 bases are a match to TRBD1. V lost 2 bases and J lost 5; bases outside the gene matches: 5. The CDR3 extends over 16 amino acids. Germline-derived CDR1 and CDR2 are SGHRS and YFSETQ.

The chain joins TRBV18 to TRBJ2-6, with D perhaps matching TRBD1 (6 bases). The CDR3 totals 19 residues. Germline CDR1 KGHSH, CDR2 LQKENI. The V end lost 5 bases, the J end lost 0 bases, and 20 bases lay between the germline ends. The CDR3 DNA is TGTGCCAGCTCAGCCTCAACAGGGTACCCCCCCTCTGGGGCCAACGTCCTGACTTTC. Protein product: CASSASTGYPPSGANVLTF. Combining the CDR3 with reference TRBV18 and TRBJ2-6 gives the whole variable domain NAGVMQNPRHLVRRRGQEARLRCSPMKGHSHVYWYRQLPEEGLKFMVYLQKENIIDESGMPKERFSAEFPKEGPSILRIQQVVRGDSAAYFCASSASTGYPPSGANVLTFGAGSRLTVL.

V gene TRBV6-2 or TRBV6-3 combines with J gene TRBJ1-5; D remains ambiguous. CDR3 length: 13 amino acids. The ends were cut back, 0 bases at V and 7 bases at J, with 7 bases in the middle. CDR1 is MNHEY, CDR2 SVGEGT, per germline. The CDR3 spells CASSYSPGQPQHF. Written as DNA, the CDR3 is TGTGCCAGCAGTTACTCGCCGGGGCAGCCCCAGCATTTT.

V usage is TRBV30 and J usage is TRBJ2-7; 7 bases map to TRBD1. Germline trimming cut 8 bases from V and 2 bases from J; bases unmatched to any gene: 6. The CDR3 loop spans 12 amino acids. CDR1 is GTSNPN and CDR2 is SVGIG in the germline V gene (reference sequence). CDR3 in amino acids: CAGDSDTYEQYF. The CDR3 nucleotides are TGTGCCGGGGACAGCGATACCTACGAGCAGTACTTC.

The gene calls are TRBV5-1 and TRBJ2-1; D is unclear. Trimming took off 0 bases at V and 4 bases at J, with 11 bases between the two ends. CDR1 is SGHRS, CDR2 YFSETQ, per germline. The CDR3 covers 15 residues. The CDR3 nucleotides read TGCGCCAGCAGCTTGGTAGCTCAGGAGTACAATGAGCAGTTCTTC. It specifies CASSLVAQEYNEQFF.

This chain links TRBV7-2 with TRBJ1-2, with a tentative D call TRBD1 (5 bases). V lost 4 bases, J lost 4 bases, and 16 bases lay in between. From germline, CDR1 is SGHTA and CDR2 FQGNSA. This CDR3 has 15 residues. CDR3 coding DNA: TGTGCCAGCAGCTCCTCAGGGTTGTACTCCTATGGCTACACCTTC. It yields the protein CASSSSGLYSYGYTF.

The chain employs TRBV9 and TRBJ1-4, with D unclear. V gave up 0 bases and J gave up 0 bases, with 9 bases separating them. The CDR3 covers 16 residues. Per germline, CDR1 SGDLS and CDR2 YYNGEE. The CDR3 DNA reads TGTGCCAGCAGCGTAGATACTGGGGCAACTAATGAAAAACTGTTTTTT. It is translated as CASSVDTGATNEKLFF.

The chain combines TRBV10-3 with TRBJ2-3, with 15 bases that match TRBD2. J gave up 0 bases and V 6 bases, and 7 bases lay outside the gene matches. Germline values: CDR1 ENHRY, CDR2 SYGVKD. This CDR3 comprises 18 residues. Written as DNA, the CDR3 is TGTGCCATCAGGCCGGGACTAGCGGGAGGAATGAGCACAGATACGCAGTATTTT. This encodes CAIRPGLAGGMSTDTQYF.

The CDR3 protein is CASSPTGTEKLFF. The CDR3 DNA sequence: TGTGCCAGCTCACCGACAGGGACTGAAAAACTGTTTTTT. V usage is TRBV18 and J usage is TRBJ1-4, with 7 positions matching TRBD1. CDR3 length: 13 amino acids. The germline V gene encodes CDR1 KGHSH and CDR2 LQKENI. Trimming took 3 bases from V and 7 from J; bases not matched to a gene: 2.

The CDR3 is CASSQGSGAYNEQFF. The CDR3 DNA is TGTGCCAGCAGCCAAGGGTCGGGAGCGTACAATGAGCAGTTCTTC. The chain joins TRBV3-1 (or the pseudogene TRBV3-2) to TRBJ2-1; a weak D match, TRBD2 (6 bases). There are 15 residues in the CDR3. Trimming left V 1 base short and J 4 bases short, with 11 bases between. The germline V gene encodes CDR1 LGHDT and CDR2 YNNKEL (reference sequence).

This clone is a singleton in its sample. The V gene is TRBV6-5, the J gene TRBJ2-3; 7 positions match TRBD1. Germline V gene sequence: CDR1 MNHEY, CDR2 SVGAGI. Trimming removed 0 bases from V and 3 bases from J; junction bases left unmatched: 3. The CDR3 is made up of 15 amino acids. In nucleotides, the CDR3 is TGTGCCAGCAGTTACTCAGAGGGACAGACAGATACGCAGTATTTT. Translated: CASSYSEGQTDTQYF.

V and J are TRBV2 and TRBJ2-1; 9 positions agree with TRBD1. Germline CDR1 SNHLY, CDR2 FYNNEI. The CDR3 is 15 residues long. V shed 4 bases and J 1 base; nucleotides not matched to a gene: 2. The CDR3 sequence: CASSAGQGSYNEQFF. CDR3 nucleotides: TGTGCCAGCAGTGCGGGACAGGGTTCCTACAATGAGCAGTTCTTC.

The chain is built from TRBV6-2 or TRBV6-3 and TRBJ2-7; TRBD2 is a possible D gene (5 bases). The V gene's germline CDR1 is MNHEY and CDR2 SVGEGT. The CDR3 spans 13 residues. V shed 2 bases and J shed 7 bases, with 12 bases lying between them. The CDR3 DNA sequence: TGTGCCAGCAGTTACCAGTGGGCGGGTGAGCAGTACTTC. It encodes CASSYQWAGEQYF.

This clone showed up just a few times. This chain uses TRBV19 with TRBJ1-5; 10 bases agree with TRBD1. Germline V CDR1 and CDR2: LNHDA, SQIVND (reference sequence). After removal of 10 bases from V and 7 bases from J, the junction contained 10 bases not matched to a gene. This CDR3 has 14 residues. Here the CDR3 reads CATEGQGLGQPQHF. CDR3 DNA sequence: TGTGCCACCGAGGGACAGGGGCTGGGCCAGCCCCAGCATTTT.

The genes are TRBV19 and TRBJ2-2; D remains ambiguous. CDR3 length: 13 residues. V gave up 0 bases and J gave up 8 bases, with 7 bases separating them. Germline V CDR1 and CDR2: LNHDA, SQIVND (reference sequence). The CDR3 coding sequence is TGTGCCAGTAGTATAGATTGGGCTGGGGAGCTGTTTTTT. This encodes CASSIDWAGELFF.

The CDR3 DNA is TGTGCCAGCAGGGGATACTACGAGCAGTACTTC. Its translation: CASRGYYEQYF. The J gene is TRBJ2-7, the V gene TRBV28; D unresolved. The CDR3 is 11 residues long. The ends were cut back, 6 bases at V and 3 bases at J, with 6 bases in the middle. CDR1 and CDR2 from the germline V gene are MDHEN and SYDVKM.

As for this clone: This sample includes further DNA sequences coding for the same CDR3. This sequence joins TRBV5-6 and TRBJ2-7, with no clear D. Per the germline V gene, CDR1 is SGHDT and CDR2 is YYEEEE. The CDR3 covers 14 residues. V was clipped by 0 bases and J by 1 base, with 8 bases between them. The CDR3 DNA reads as TGTGCCAGCAGCTTGGGTCCAGGTTCCTACGAGCAGTACTTC. Translation: CASSLGPGSYEQYF.

The V gene is TRBV7-8, the J gene TRBJ2-1, with D perhaps matching TRBD2 (6 bases). The CDR3 extends over 17 amino acids. The germline gives CDR1 SGHVS, CDR2 FQNEAQ. Deletions cut 1 base from V and 8 bases from J, with 21 bases between. CDR3 nucleotide sequence: TGTGCCAGCAGCTTAGGCAAAAGCGGGCGAACTACATATGAGCAGTTCTTC. This codes for CASSLGKSGRTTYEQFF.

V is TRBV6-2 or TRBV6-3 and J is TRBJ2-7; the D gene is possibly TRBD2 (5 bases). From germline, CDR1 is MNHEY and CDR2 SVGEGT. The CDR3 covers 14 residues. The V end lost 0 bases, the J end lost 5 bases, and 11 bases lay between the germline ends. The CDR3 protein is CASSYSRASNEQYF. The CDR3, as DNA: TGTGCCAGCAGTTACTCGAGGGCCAGCAACGAGCAGTACTTC.

The gene calls are TRBV7-6 and TRBJ2-5; D not resolved. Trimming removed 5 bases at V and 5 bases at J, with 18 bases between. This CDR3 spans 15 amino acids. Germline V gene lookup returns CDR1 SGHVS and CDR2 FNYEAQ. The CDR3 reads CASSQTPGFSETQYF. The CDR3 DNA follows: TGTGCCAGCAGCCAAACACCTGGGTTCTCGGAGACCCAGTACTTC.